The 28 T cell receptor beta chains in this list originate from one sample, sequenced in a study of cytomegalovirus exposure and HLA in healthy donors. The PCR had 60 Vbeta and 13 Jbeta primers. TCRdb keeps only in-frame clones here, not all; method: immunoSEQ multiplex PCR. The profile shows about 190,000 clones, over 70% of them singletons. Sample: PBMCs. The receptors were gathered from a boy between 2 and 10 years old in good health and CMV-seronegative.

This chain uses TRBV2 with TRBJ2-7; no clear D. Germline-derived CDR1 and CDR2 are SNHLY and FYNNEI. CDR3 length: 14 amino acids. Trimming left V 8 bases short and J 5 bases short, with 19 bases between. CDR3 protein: CASSSGWSSNEQYF. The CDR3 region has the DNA TGTGCCAGCTCCTCTGGGTGGAGCAGCAACGAGCAGTACTTC. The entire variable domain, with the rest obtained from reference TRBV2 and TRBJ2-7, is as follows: EPEVTQTPSHQVTQMGQEVILRCVPISNHLYFYWYRQILGQKVEFLVSFYNNEISEKSEIFDDQFSVERPDGSNFTLKIRSTKLEDSAMYFCASSSGWSSNEQYFGPGTRLTVT.

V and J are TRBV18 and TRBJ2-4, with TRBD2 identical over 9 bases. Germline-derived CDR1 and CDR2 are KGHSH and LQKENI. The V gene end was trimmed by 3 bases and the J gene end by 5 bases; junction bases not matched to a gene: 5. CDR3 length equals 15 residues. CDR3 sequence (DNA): TGTGCCAGCTCACCCCAGAGACTAGCGGAAAACATTCAGTACTTC. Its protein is CASSPQRLAENIQYF.

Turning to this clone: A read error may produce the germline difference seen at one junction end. The CDR3 sequence is CATSSGRGETRYF. DNA of the CDR3: TGTGCCACCAGCAGCGGGAGAGGGGAGACCCGGTACTTC. This chain joins TRBV15 and TRBJ2-5, with D perhaps matching TRBD2 (6 bases). CDR1 and CDR2 from the germline V gene are LNHNV and YYDKDF (reference sequence). The CDR3 is 13 residues long.

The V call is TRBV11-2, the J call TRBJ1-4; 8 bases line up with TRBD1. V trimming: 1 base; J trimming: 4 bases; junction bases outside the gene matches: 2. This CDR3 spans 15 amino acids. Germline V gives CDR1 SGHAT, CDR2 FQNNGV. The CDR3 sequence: CASSLGQGSNEKLFF. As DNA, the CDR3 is TGTGCCAGCAGCTTAGGACAGGGGAGTAATGAAAAACTGTTTTTT.

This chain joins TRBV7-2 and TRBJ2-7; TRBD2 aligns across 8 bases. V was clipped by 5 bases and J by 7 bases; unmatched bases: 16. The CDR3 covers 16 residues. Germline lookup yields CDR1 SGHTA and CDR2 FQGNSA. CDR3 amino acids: CASSPSRGGRPGEQYF. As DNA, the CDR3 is TGTGCCAGCAGCCCTTCACGAGGCGGGAGGCCGGGGGAGCAGTACTTC.

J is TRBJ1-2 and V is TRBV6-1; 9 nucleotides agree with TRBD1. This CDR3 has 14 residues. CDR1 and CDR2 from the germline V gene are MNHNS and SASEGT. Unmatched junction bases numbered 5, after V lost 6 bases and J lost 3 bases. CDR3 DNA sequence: TGTGCCAGCAGACCCGGGACAGGGTACTATGGCTACACCTTC. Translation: CASRPGTGYYGYTF.

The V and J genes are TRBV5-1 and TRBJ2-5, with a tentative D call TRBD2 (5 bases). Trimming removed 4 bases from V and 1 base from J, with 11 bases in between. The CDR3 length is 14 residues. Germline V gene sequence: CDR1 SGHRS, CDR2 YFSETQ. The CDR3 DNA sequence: TGCGCCAGCAGCCTGTGGGAGTCCCAAGAGACCCAGTACTTC. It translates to CASSLWESQETQYF. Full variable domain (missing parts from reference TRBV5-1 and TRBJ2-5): KAGVTQTPRYLIKTRGQQVTLSCSPISGHRSVSWYQQTPGQGLQFLFEYFSETQRNKGNFPGRFSGRQFSNSRSEMNVSTLELGDSALYLCASSLWESQETQYFGPGTRLLVL.

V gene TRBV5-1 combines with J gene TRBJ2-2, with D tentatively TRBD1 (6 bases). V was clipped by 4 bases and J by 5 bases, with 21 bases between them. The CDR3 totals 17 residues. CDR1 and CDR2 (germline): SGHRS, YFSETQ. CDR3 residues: CASSIGPTGKGTGELFF. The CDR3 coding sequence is TGCGCCAGCAGCATAGGACCCACAGGGAAGGGAACCGGGGAGCTGTTTTTT. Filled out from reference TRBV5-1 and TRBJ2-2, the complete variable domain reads KAGVTQTPRYLIKTRGQQVTLSCSPISGHRSVSWYQQTPGQGLQFLFEYFSETQRNKGNFPGRFSGRQFSNSRSEMNVSTLELGDSALYLCASSIGPTGKGTGELFFGEGSRLTVL.

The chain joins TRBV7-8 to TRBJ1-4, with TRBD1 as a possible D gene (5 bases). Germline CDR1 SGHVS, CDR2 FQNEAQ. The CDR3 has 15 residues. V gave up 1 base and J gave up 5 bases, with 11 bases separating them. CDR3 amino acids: CASSLELAGNEKLFF. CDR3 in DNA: TGTGCCAGCAGCTTAGAGTTGGCAGGGAATGAAAAACTGTTTTTT.

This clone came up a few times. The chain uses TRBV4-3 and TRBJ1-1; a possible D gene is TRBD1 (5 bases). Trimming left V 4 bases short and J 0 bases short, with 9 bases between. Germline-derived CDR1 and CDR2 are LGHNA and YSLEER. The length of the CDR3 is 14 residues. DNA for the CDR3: TGCGCCAGCAGCCCAAAGGGGATGAACACTGAAGCTTTCTTT. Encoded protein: CASSPKGMNTEAFF.

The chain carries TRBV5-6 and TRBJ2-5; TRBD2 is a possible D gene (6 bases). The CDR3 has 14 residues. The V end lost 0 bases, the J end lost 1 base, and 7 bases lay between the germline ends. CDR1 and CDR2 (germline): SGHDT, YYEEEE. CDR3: CASSLGRVQETQYF. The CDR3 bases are TGTGCCAGCAGCTTGGGGAGGGTCCAAGAGACCCAGTACTTC. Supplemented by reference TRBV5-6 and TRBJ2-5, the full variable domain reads DAGVTQSPTHLIKTRGQQVTLRCSPKSGHDTVSWYQQALGQGPQFIFQYYEEEERQRGNFPDRFSGHQFPNYSSELNVNALLLGDSALYLCASSLGRVQETQYFGPGTRLLVL.

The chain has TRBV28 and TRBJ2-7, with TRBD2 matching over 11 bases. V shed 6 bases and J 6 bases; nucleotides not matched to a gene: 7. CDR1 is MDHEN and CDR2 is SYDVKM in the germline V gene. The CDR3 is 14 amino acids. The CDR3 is CASSPTSGEGEQYF. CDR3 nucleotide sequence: TGTGCCAGCAGCCCGACTAGCGGGGAGGGCGAGCAGTACTTC.

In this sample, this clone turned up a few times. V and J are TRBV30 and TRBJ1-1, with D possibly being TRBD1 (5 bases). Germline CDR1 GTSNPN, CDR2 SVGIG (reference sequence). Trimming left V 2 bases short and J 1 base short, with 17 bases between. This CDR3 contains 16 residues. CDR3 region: CAWSPLPGLGNTEAFF. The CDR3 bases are TGTGCCTGGAGTCCATTGCCGGGACTTGGGAACACTGAAGCTTTCTTT.

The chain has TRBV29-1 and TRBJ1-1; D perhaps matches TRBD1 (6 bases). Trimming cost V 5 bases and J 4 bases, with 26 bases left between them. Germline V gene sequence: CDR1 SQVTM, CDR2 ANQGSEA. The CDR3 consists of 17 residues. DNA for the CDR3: TGCAGCGTTTTTGGGAATGGCAGGGGACCTCGGGGCACTGAAGCTTTCTTT. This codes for CSVFGNGRGPRGTEAFF. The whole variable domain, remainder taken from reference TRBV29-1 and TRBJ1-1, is SAVISQKPSRDICQRGTSLTIQCQVDSQVTMMFWYRQQPGQSLTLIATANQGSEATYESGFVIDKFPISRPNLTFSTLTVSNMSPEDSSIYLCSVFGNGRGPRGTEAFFGQGTRLTVV.

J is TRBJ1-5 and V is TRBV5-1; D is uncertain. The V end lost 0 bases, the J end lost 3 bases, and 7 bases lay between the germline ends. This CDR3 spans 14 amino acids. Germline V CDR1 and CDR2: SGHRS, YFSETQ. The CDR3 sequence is CASSLGQNNQPQHF. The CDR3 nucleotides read TGCGCCAGCAGCTTGGGGCAGAACAATCAGCCCCAGCATTTT.

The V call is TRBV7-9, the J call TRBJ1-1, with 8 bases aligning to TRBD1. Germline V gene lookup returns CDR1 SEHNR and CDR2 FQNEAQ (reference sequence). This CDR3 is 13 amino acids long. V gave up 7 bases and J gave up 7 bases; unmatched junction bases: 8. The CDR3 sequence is CASTKTGGDEAFF. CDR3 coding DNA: TGTGCCAGCACCAAAACAGGGGGAGATGAAGCTTTCTTT.

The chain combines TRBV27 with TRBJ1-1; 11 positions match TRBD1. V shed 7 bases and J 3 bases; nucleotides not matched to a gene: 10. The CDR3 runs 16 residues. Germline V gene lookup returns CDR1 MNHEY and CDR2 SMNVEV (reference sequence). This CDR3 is CASKQGQGAVDTEAFF. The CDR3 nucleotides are TGTGCCAGCAAGCAAGGACAGGGGGCTGTTGACACTGAAGCTTTCTTT.

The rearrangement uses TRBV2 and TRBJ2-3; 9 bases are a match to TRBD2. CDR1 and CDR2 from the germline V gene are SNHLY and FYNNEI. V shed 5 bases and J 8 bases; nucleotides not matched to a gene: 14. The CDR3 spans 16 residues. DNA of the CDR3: TGTGCCAGCAGTCCCCCGGGACTAGCAGGGAGCACTACGCAGTATTTT. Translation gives CASSPPGLAGSTTQYF. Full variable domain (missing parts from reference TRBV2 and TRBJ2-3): EPEVTQTPSHQVTQMGQEVILRCVPISNHLYFYWYRQILGQKVEFLVSFYNNEISEKSEIFDDQFSVERPDGSNFTLKIRSTKLEDSAMYFCASSPPGLAGSTTQYFGPGTRLTVL.

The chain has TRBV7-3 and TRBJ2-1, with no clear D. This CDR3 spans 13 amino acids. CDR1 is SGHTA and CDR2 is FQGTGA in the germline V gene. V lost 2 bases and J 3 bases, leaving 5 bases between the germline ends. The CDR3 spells CASSLGHYNEQFF. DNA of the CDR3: TGTGCCAGCAGCTTAGGGCACTACAATGAGCAGTTCTTC. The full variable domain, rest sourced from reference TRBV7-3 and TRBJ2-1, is GAGVSQTPSNKVTEKGKYVELRCDPISGHTALYWYRQSLGQGPEFLIYFQGTGAADDSGLPNDRFFAVRPEGSVSTLKIQRTERGDSAVYLCASSLGHYNEQFFGPGTRLTVL.

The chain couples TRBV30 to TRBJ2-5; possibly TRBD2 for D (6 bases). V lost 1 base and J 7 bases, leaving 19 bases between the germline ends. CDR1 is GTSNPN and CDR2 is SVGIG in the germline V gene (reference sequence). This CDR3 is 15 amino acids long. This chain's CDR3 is CAWSGEGSSVGTQYF. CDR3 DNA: TGTGCCTGGAGTGGGGAAGGGTCTAGCGTGGGGACCCAGTACTTC. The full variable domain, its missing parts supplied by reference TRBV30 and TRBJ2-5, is SQTIHQWPATLVQPVGSPLSLECTVEGTSNPNLYWYRQAAGRGLQLLFYSVGIGQISSEVPQNLSASRPQDRQFILSSKKLLLSDSGFYLCAWSGEGSSVGTQYFGPGTRLLVL.

The CDR3 is CASSLSAVFGDTQYF. The CDR3 DNA reads TGTGCCAGCAGTTTATCTGCCGTCTTCGGGGATACGCAGTATTTT. This sequence joins TRBV27 and TRBJ2-3; D is unclear. Germline-derived CDR1 and CDR2 are MNHEY and SMNVEV (reference sequence). There are 15 residues in the CDR3. The V end was cut by 0 bases, the J end by 6 bases, with 13 bases between.

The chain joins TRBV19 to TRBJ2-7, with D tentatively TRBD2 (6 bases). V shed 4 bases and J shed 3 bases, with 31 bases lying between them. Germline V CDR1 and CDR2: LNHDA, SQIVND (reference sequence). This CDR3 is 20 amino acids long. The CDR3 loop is CASSKFSDPGGAYSNYEQYV. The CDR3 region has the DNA TGTGCCAGTAGTAAGTTTTCCGACCCAGGAGGGGCCTACTCGAACTACGAGCAGTACGTC.

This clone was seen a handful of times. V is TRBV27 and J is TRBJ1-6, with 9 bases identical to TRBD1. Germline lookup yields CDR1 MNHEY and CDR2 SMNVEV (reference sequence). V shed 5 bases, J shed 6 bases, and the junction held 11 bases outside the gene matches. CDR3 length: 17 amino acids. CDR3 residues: CASSPRPDRGLNSPLHF. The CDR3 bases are TGTGCCAGCAGTCCGCGTCCGGACAGGGGACTTAATTCACCCCTCCACTTT.

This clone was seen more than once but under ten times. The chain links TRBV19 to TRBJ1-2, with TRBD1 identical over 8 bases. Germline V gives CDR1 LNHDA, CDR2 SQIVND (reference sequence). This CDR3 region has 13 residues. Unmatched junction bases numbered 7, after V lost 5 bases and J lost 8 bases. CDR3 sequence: CASSHDRGNGYTF. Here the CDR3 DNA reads TGTGCCAGTAGTCACGACAGGGGCAACGGCTACACCTTC.

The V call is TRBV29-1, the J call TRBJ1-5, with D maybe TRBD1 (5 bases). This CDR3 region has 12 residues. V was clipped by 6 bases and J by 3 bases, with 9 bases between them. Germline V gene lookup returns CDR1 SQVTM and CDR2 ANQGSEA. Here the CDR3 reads CSVGGNNQPQHF. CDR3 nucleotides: TGCAGCGTGGGGGGGAACAATCAGCCCCAGCATTTT.

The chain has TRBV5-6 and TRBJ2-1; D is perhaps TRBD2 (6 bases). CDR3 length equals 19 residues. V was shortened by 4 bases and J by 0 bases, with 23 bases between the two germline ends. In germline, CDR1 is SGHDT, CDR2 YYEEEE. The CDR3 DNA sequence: TGTGCCAGCAGCACGGAGGACTACAAGATCCCTGGCTCCTACAATGAGCAGTTCTTC. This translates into CASSTEDYKIPGSYNEQFF.

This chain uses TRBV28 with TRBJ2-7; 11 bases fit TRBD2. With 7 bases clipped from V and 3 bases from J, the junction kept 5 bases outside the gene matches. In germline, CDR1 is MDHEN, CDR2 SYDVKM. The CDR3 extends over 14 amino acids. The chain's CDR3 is CASTGTSGRYEQYF. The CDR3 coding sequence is TGTGCCAGCACCGGGACTAGCGGCCGCTACGAGCAGTACTTC.

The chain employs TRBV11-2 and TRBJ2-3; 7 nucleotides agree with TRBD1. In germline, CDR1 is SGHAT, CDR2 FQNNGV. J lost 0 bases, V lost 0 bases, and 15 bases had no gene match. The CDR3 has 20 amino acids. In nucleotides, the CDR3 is TGTGCCAGCAGCTTAGAGGCAGGGGGAATGAGGGTACCTAGCACAGATACGCAGTATTTT. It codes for CASSLEAGGMRVPSTDTQYF. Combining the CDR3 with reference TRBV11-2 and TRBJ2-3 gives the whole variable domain EAGVAQSPRYKIIEKRQSVAFWCNPISGHATLYWYQQILGQGPKLLIQFQNNGVVDDSQLPKDRFSAERLKGVDSTLKIQPAKLEDSAVYLCASSLEAGGMRVPSTDTQYFGPGTRLTVL.